This T cell receptor beta chain was sequenced during a study of Ad26.COV2.S vaccination and SARS-CoV-2 variants. The overall study: Intramuscular Ad26.COV2.S at 5x10^10 or 1x10^11 viral particles.

Assay used: immunoSEQ multiplex PCR; TCRdb lists only in-frame clones, some missing. The table lists around 300,000 clones, approximately 86% of them singletons. Described treatment: around 19 received Ad26.COV2.S at low or high dose, single or two shots; about 5 received placebo; per-sample allocation not given. Repertoires come from day 63 after the first vaccine or placebo injection. V was clipped by 4 bases and J by 0 bases; unmatched bases: 12. Germline V lookup: CDR1 SGHNT, CDR2 YYREEE (reference sequence). CDR3 length: 18 amino acids. This chain links TRBV5-4 with TRBJ2-1; 8 bases line up with TRBD2. The TCR sequence derives from a person aged 18 to 65 who received the Ad26.COV2.S COVID-19 vaccine or a placebo. Sample: peripheral blood, taken in a trial of Ad26.COV2.S vaccine versus placebo. CDR3 sequence (DNA): TGTGCCAGCAGCCAAACAAGCGGGGGACGTAGCTCCTACAATGAGCAGTTCTTC. As protein: CASSQTSGGRSSYNEQFF.